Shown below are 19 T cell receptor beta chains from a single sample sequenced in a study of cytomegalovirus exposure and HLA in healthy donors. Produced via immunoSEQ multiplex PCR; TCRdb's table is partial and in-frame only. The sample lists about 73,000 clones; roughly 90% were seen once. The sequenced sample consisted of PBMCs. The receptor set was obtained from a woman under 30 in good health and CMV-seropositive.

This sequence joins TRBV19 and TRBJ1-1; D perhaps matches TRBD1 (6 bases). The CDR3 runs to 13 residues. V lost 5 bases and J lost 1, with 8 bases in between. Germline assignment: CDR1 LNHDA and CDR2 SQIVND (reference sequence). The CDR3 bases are TGTGCCAGTAGTTGGGACACGAACACTGAAGCTTTCTTT. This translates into CASSWDTNTEAFF.

Written as DNA, the CDR3 is TGTGCCAGAAGCTTCACATCCGGGACAGGGGGCGGGGAGACCCAGTACTTC. Translating it yields CARSFTSGTGGGETQYF. The V and J genes are TRBV5-3 and TRBJ2-5, with TRBD1 matching over 12 bases. TRBV5-3 is treated as an ORF (open reading frame) with a function not yet certain. The junction had 10 bases not matched to a gene; V was cut back by 2 bases and J by 5 bases. The CDR3 length is 17 residues.

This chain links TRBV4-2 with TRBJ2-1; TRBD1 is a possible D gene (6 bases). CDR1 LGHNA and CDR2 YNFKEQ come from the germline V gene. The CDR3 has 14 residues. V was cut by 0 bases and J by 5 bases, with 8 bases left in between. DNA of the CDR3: TGTGCCAGCAGCCAAGAGGGGGCGCACAATGAGCAGTTCTTC. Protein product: CASSQEGAHNEQFF.

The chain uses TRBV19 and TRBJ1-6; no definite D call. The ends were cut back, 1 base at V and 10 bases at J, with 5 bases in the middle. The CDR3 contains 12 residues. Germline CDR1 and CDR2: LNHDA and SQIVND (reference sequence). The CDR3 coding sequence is TGTGCCAGTAGTATAGGTGGCTCACCCCTCCACTTT. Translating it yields CASSIGGSPLHF.

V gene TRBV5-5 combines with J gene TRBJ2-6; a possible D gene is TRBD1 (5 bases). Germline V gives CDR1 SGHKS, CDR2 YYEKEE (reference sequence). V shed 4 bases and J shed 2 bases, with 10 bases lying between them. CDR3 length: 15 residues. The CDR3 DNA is TGTGCCAGCAGCCTCTACAGGACTGGGGCCAACGTCCTGACTTTC. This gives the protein CASSLYRTGANVLTF. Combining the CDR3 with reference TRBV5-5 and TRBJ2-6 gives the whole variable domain DAGVTQSPTHLIKTRGQQVTLRCSPISGHKSVSWYQQVLGQGPQFIFQYYEKEERGRGNFPDRFSARQFPNYSSELNVNALLLGDSALYLCASSLYRTGANVLTFGAGSRLTVL.

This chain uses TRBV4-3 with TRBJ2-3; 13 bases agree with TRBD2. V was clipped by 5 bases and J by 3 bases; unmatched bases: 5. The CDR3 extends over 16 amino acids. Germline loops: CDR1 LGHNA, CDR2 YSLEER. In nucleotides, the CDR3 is TGCGCCAGCAGCACGCGACTAGCGGGGGGAACAGATACGCAGTATTTT. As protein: CASSTRLAGGTDTQYF.

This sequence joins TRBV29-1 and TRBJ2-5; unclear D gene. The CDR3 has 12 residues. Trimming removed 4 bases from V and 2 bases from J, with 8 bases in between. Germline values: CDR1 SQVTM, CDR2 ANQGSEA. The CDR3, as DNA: TGCAGCGTTGTGCTCAGTCAAGAGACCCAGTACTTC. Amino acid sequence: CSVVLSQETQYF.

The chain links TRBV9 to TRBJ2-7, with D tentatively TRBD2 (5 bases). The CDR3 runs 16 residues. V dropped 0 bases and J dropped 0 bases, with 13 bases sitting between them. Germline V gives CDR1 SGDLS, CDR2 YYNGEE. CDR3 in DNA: TGTGCCAGCAGCGTAGATCCCGGGGTGAGCTCCTACGAGCAGTACTTC. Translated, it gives CASSVDPGVSSYEQYF.

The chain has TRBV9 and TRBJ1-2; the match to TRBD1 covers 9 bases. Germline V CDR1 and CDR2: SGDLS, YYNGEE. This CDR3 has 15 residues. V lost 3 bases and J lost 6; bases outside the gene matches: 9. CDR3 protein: CASSAWDRVGNGYTF. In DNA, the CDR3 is TGTGCCAGCAGCGCCTGGGACAGGGTCGGGAATGGCTACACCTTC.

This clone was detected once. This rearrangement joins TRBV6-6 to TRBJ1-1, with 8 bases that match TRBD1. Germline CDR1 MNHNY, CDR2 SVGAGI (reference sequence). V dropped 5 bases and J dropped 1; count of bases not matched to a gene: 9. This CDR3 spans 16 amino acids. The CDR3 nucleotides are TGTGCCAGCAGTAGCCGGGGACAGGCCACGAACACTGAAGCTTTCTTT. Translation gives CASSSRGQATNTEAFF.

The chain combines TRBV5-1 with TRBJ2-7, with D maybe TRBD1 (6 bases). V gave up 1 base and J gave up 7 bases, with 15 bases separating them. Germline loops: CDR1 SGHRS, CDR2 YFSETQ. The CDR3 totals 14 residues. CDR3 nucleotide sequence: TGCGCCAGCAGCTTGTTCACAGGGTCTAGGGAGCAGTACTTC. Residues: CASSLFTGSREQYF. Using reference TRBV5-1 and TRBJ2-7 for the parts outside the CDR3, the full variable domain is KAGVTQTPRYLIKTRGQQVTLSCSPISGHRSVSWYQQTPGQGLQFLFEYFSETQRNKGNFPGRFSGRQFSNSRSEMNVSTLELGDSALYLCASSLFTGSREQYFGPGTRLTVT.

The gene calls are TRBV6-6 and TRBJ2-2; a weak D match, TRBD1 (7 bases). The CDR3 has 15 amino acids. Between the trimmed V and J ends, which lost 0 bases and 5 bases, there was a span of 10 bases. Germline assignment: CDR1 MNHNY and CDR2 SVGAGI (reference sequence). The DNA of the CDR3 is TGTGCCAGCAGTTACTCGGAGGGGGCAACCGGGGAGCTGTTTTTT. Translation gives CASSYSEGATGELFF.

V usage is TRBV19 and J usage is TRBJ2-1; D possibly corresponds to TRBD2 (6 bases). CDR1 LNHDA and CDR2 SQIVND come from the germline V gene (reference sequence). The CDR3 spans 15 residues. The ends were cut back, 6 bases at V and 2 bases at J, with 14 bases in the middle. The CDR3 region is CASRSGVSAYNEQFF. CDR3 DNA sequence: TGTGCCAGTAGGTCGGGGGTGTCAGCCTACAATGAGCAGTTCTTC.

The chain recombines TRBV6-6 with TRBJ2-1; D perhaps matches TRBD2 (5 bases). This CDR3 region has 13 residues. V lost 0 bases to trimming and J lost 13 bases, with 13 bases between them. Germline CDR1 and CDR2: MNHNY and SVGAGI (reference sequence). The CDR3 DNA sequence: TGTGCCAGCAGTTACTCTTGGGAGACACATCAGTTCTTC. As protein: CASSYSWETHQFF.

CDR3: CASRARQGGYTEAFF. The CDR3 DNA sequence: TGTGCCAGCAGGGCAAGACAGGGTGGATACACTGAAGCTTTCTTT. The chain has TRBV2 and TRBJ1-1; TRBD1 agrees at 7 bases. The CDR3 has 15 residues. Germline CDR1 reads SNHLY; CDR2 reads FYNNEI. V lost 6 bases, J lost 3 bases, and 10 bases stayed unmatched.

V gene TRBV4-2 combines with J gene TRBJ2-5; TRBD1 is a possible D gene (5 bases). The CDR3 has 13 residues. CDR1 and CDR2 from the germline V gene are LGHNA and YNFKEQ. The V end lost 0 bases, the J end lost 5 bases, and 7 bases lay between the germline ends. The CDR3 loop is CASSQDSGETQYF. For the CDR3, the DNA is TGTGCCAGCAGCCAAGATTCAGGGGAGACCCAGTACTTC.

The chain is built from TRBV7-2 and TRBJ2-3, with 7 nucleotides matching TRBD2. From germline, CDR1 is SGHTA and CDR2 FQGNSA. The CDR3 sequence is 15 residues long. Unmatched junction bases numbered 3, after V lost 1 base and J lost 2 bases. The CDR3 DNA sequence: TGTGCCAGCAGCTTAGTTGCGGGAGTCACAGATACGCAGTATTTT. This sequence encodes CASSLVAGVTDTQYF.

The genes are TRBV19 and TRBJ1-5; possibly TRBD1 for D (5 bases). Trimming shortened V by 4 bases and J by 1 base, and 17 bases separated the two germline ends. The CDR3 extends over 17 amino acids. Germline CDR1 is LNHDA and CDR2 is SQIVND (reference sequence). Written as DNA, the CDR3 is TGTGCCAGTAGTAGACTAAATCGGGGGGTAAGCAATCAGCCCCAGCATTTT. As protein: CASSRLNRGVSNQPQHF.

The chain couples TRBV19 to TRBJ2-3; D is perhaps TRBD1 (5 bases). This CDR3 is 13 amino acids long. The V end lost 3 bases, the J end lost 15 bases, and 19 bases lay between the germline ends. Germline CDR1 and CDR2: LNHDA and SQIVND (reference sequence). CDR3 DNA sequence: TGTGCCAGTAGTATGGGGCTTTACAGATACGTATATTTT. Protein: CASSMGLYRYVYF.